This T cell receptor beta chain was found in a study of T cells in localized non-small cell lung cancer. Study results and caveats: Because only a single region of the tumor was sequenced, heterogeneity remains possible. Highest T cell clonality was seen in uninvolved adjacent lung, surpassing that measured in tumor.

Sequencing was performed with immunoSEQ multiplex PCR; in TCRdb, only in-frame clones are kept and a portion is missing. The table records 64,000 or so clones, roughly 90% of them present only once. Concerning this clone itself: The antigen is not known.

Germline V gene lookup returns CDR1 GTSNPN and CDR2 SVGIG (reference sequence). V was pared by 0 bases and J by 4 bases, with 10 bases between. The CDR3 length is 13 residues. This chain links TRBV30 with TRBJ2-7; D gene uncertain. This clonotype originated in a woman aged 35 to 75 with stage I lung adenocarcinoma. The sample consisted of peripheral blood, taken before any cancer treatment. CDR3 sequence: CAWSVRLFYEQYF. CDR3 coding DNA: TGTGCCTGGAGTGTCCGGTTGTTTTACGAGCAGTACTTC.